This T cell receptor (beta chain) stems from a study of post-analysis software for immune sequencing data (dated by TCRdb to 2014 to 2015). About the investigation overall: Relapsing-remitting, secondary progressive and progressive-relapsing multiple sclerosis were recorded as disease courses, and subtype annotation was lacking for some patients. A subset of samples was prepared in parallel using single-end sample barcoding, then pooled and co-amplified after Illumina adapter ligation. The patient repertoires were compared against 11 previously published healthy control repertoires obtained from donors aged about 6 to 27 years. The study at large found these results: Significantly higher frequencies in patients than in controls were found for roughly 5 TRBV segments, including TRBV5-6, TRBV5-1 and TRBV20-1. Strong co-clustering of samples prepared in the same batch was shown by direct clustering with F measure, prompting a batch-effect correction. The control group was slightly older than the multiple sclerosis patient group. Significantly lower normalized Chao1 diversity was found in multiple sclerosis patients than in controls, suggesting substantial peripheral T-cell clonal expansion.

Library method: PCR. Data came from an Illumina HiSeq 2500. To reduce PCR and sequencing biases, unique molecular identifiers were built into the TCR beta cDNA libraries. Every 1 to 10 million input T cells yielded 500,000 or so cDNA molecules, meaning each molecule approximated one T cell. Patient libraries were prepared and sequenced with the same protocol used for the earlier healthy control dataset. Samples belonging to the same batch were prepared together, multiplexed and sequenced on a shared HiSeq lane. The paper's processing steps were these. Raw barcoded reads were processed with MIGEC, and single-read molecular identifier groups were discarded before consensus assembly and CDR3 extraction. Clonotype tables were post-analysed with VDJtools, and diversity was normalized by down-sampling all datasets to the smallest sample size. To correct batch-related cross-sample contamination, repertoire overlap clustering matched CDR3 amino acid sequences but not nucleotide sequences. Using fastp trimming at Q25 and MiXCR clonotype assembly, TCRdb reanalyzed the public sequencing data and kept in-frame beta chains. Every CDR3 protein is listed once, alongside the most common genes and DNA of its rows. TCRdb assigned the V and J calls; the authors' analysis was not used. The sample contains 700,000 to 800,000 distinct CDR3 sequences, 25% to 30% of them found a single time. The ten largest account for roughly 0.57% of the sample.

To demonstrate the VDJtools post-analysis software, TCR beta repertoires were profiled from the peripheral blood of about a dozen young patients with multiple sclerosis. Multiple sclerosis patients were children and adolescents aged roughly 6 to 16 years. This clonotype was counted a few times. What antigen it recognizes has not been identified. One base away there is no much larger clone; base qualities are not given. V gives up 8 bases and J gives up 5 bases, and the segment between their germline ends measures 13 bases. Looking up the germline V gene (reference sequence) yields CDR1 MNHEY and CDR2 SMNVEV. The CDR3 goes from the cysteine to the phenylalanine over 13 residues. Only the CDR3 part of the read is kept: 39 bases, read in frame from the first base.

The chain uses TRBV27 and TRBJ2-1, with no D gene named confidently. The sample comprised blood. The TCR was taken from a girl between 5 and 17 years old with multiple sclerosis. The CDR3: CASAGVSDNEQFF. The DNA is TGTGCCAGCGCTGGTGTGAGTGACAATGAGCAGTTCTTC.